This T cell receptor (beta chain) comes out of a study of patients and donors after allogeneic stem cell transplantation. The CDR3 has 11 amino acids. Trimming took 7 bases from V and 3 from J, leaving 7 bases between them. Germline V gives CDR1 SNHLY, CDR2 FYNNEI. Via MiXCR, TCRdb re-called the RT-PCR reads, giving one row per CDR3 protein. The repertoire holds roughly 200,000 distinct CDR3 sequences, with 38% as singletons. The clonotype was recovered from a human donor who was either an allogeneic HSCT recipient or a stem cell or donor lymphocyte infusion donor (not recorded which). It is not recorded whose cells these are; they may come from a transplant donor. V and J are TRBV2 and TRBJ2-7; no firm D call. Sample: blood, either unsorted or a sorted T cell fraction (not recorded which). CDR3 DNA: TGTGCCAGCACGGGTAGCTACGAGCAGTACTTC. As protein: CASTGSYEQYF.